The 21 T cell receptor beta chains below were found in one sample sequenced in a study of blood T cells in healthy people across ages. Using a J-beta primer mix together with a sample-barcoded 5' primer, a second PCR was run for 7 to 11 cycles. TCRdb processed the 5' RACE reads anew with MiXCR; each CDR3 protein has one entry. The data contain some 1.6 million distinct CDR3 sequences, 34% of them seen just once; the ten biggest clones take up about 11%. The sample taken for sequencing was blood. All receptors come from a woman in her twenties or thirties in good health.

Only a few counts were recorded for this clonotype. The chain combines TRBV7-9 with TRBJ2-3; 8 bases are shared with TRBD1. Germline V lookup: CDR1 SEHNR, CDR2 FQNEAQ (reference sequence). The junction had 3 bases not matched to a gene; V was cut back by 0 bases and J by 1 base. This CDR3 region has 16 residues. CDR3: CASSLAGTGRTDTQYF. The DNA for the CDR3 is TGTGCCAGCAGCTTAGCTGGGACAGGACGCACAGATACGCAGTATTTT.

The CDR3 DNA follows: TGCAGTGCTGGGGGAGGACTAGCGGCTAGCACAGATACGCAGTATTTT. Amino acids: CSAGGGLAASTDTQYF. This rearrangement joins TRBV20-1 to TRBJ2-3; TRBD2 agrees at 10 bases. From germline, CDR1 is DFQATT and CDR2 SNEGSKA (reference sequence). V shed 5 bases and J 0 bases; nucleotides not matched to a gene: 8. The CDR3 has 16 residues.

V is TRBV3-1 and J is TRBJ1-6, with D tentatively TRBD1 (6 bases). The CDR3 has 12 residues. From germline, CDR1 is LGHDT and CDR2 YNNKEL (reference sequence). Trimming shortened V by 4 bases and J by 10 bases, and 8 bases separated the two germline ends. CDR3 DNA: TGTGCCAGCAGCCCGGACAGATCACCCCTCCACTTT. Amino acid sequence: CASSPDRSPLHF.

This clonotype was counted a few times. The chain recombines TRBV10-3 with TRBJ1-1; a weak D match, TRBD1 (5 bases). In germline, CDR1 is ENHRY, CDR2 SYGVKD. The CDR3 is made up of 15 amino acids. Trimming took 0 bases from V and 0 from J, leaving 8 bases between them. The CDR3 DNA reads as TGTGCCATCAGTGAGTCGGGACGGATGAACACTGAAGCTTTCTTT. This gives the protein CAISESGRMNTEAFF.

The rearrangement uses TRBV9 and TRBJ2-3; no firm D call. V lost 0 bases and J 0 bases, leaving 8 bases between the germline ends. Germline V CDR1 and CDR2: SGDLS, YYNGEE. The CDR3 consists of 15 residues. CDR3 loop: CASSVDLSSTDTQYF. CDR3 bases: TGTGCCAGCAGCGTAGATCTCTCTAGCACAGATACGCAGTATTTT.

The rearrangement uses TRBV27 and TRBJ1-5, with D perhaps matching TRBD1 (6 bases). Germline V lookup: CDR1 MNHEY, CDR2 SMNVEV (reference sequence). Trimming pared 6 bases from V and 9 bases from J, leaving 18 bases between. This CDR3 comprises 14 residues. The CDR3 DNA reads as TGTGCCAGCAGGCCTTCAGGGGAGGAGCGGCCCCAGCATTTT. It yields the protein CASRPSGEERPQHF.

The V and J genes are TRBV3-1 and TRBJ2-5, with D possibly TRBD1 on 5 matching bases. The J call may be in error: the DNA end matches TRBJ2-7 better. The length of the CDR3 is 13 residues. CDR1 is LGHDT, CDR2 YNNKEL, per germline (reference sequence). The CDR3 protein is CASSQISGNEQYF. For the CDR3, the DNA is TGTGCCAGCAGCCAAATCTCAGGGAACGAGCAGTACTTC.

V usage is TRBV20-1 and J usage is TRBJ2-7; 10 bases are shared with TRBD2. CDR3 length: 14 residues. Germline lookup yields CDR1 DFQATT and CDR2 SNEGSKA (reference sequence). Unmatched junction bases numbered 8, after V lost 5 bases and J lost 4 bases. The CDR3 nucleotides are TGCAGTGCTTATAAGCGGGAGGGCCGGTACGAGCAGTACTTC. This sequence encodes CSAYKREGRYEQYF.

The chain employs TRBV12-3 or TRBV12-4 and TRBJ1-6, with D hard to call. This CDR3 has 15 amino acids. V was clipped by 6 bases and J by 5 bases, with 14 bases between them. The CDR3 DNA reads TGTGCCAGCAGCTCCATGACTCCAGATAATTCACCCCTCCACTTT. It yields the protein CASSSMTPDNSPLHF.

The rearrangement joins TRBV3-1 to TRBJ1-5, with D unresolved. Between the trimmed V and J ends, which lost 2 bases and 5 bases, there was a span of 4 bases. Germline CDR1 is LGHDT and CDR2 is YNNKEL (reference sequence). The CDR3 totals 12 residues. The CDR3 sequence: CASSQSDQPQHF. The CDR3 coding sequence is TGTGCCAGCAGCCAATCGGATCAGCCCCAGCATTTT.

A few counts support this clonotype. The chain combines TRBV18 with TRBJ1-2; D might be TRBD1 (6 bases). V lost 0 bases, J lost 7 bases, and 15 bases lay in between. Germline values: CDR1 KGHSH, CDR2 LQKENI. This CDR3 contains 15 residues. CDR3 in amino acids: CASSPPVGGPGGYTF. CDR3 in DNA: TGTGCCAGCTCACCACCCGTCGGGGGGCCCGGTGGCTACACCTTC.

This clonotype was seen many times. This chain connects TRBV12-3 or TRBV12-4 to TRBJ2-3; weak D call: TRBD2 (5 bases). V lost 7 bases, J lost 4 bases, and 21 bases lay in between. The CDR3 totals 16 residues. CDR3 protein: CASNIGALVGSDTQYF. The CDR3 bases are TGTGCCAGCAACATCGGCGCACTAGTGGGTTCAGATACGCAGTATTTT.

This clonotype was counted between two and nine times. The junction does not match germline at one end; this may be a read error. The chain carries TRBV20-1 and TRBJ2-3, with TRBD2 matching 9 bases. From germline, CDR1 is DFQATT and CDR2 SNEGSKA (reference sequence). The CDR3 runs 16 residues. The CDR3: CSAVGGSGGNTGTQYF. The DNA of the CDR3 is TGCAGTGCTGTCGGGGGGAGCGGGGGGAACACAGGTACGCAGTATTTT.

This CDR3 reads CASSPPPWEDTQYF. The CDR3 coding sequence is TGTGCCAGCTCACCTCCTCCGTGGGAAGATACGCAGTATTTT. The chain couples TRBV18 to TRBJ2-3; D unresolved. CDR3 length equals 14 residues. Trimming pared 3 bases from V and 5 bases from J, leaving 12 bases between. The germline V gene has CDR1 KGHSH and CDR2 LQKENI.

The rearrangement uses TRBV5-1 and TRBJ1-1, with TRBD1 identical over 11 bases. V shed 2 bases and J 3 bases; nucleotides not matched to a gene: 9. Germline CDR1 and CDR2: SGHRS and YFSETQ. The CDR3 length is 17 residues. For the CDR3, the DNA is TGCGCCAGCAGCTTCGGACAGGGGGCTGTTTGGGACACTGAAGCTTTCTTT. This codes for CASSFGQGAVWDTEAFF.

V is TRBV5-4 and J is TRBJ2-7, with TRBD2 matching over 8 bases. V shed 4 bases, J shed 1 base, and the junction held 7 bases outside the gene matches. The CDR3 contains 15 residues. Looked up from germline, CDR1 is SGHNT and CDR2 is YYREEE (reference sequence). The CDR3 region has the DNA TGTGCCAGCAGCACTCCGACTAGCGCTTCCTACGAGCAGTACTTC. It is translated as CASSTPTSASYEQYF.

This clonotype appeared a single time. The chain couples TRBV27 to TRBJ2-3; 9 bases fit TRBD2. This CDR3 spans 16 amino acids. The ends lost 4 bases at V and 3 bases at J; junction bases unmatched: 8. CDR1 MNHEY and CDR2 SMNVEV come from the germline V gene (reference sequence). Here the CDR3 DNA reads TGTGCCAGCAGTTACCATAGCGGGAGTCGGACAGATACGCAGTATTTT. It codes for CASSYHSGSRTDTQYF.

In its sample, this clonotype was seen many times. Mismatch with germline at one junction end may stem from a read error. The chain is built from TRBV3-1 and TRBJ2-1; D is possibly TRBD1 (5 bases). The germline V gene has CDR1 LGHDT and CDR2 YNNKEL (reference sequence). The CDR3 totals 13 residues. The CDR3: CASSQGFYNEQFF. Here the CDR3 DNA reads TGCGCCAGCAGCCAGGGATTTTACAATGAGCAGTTCTTC.

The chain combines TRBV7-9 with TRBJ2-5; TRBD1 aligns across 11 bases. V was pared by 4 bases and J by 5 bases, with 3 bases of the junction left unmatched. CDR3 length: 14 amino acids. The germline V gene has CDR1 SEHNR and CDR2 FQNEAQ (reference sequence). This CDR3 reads CASSSDRGHETQYF. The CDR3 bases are TGTGCCAGCAGCTCGGACAGGGGGCATGAGACCCAGTACTTC. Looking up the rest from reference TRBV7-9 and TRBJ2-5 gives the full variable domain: DTGVSQNPRHKITKRGQNVTFRCDPISEHNRLYWYRQTLGQGPEFLTYFQNEAQLEKSRLLSDRFSAERPKGSFSTLEIQRTEQGDSAMYLCASSSDRGHETQYFGPGTRLLVL.

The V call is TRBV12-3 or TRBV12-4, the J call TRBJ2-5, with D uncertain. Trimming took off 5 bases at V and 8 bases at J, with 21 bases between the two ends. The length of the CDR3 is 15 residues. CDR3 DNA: TGTGCCAGCAGTCCCGAAACGACACTGGTTGAAACCCAGTACTTC. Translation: CASSPETTLVETQYF.

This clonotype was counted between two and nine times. The CDR3 DNA follows: TGTGCCAGCAGCCCCCCGTTAGGAGGGGGACAAGAGACCCAGTACTTC. The encoded protein is CASSPPLGGGQETQYF. This sequence joins TRBV7-9 and TRBJ2-5, with D perhaps TRBD1 or TRBD2 (6 bases each). Germline V gene data show CDR1 as SEHNR and CDR2 as FQNEAQ (reference sequence). This CDR3 contains 16 residues. The germline V and J ends were trimmed by 5 bases and 2 bases, with 18 bases remaining between them.